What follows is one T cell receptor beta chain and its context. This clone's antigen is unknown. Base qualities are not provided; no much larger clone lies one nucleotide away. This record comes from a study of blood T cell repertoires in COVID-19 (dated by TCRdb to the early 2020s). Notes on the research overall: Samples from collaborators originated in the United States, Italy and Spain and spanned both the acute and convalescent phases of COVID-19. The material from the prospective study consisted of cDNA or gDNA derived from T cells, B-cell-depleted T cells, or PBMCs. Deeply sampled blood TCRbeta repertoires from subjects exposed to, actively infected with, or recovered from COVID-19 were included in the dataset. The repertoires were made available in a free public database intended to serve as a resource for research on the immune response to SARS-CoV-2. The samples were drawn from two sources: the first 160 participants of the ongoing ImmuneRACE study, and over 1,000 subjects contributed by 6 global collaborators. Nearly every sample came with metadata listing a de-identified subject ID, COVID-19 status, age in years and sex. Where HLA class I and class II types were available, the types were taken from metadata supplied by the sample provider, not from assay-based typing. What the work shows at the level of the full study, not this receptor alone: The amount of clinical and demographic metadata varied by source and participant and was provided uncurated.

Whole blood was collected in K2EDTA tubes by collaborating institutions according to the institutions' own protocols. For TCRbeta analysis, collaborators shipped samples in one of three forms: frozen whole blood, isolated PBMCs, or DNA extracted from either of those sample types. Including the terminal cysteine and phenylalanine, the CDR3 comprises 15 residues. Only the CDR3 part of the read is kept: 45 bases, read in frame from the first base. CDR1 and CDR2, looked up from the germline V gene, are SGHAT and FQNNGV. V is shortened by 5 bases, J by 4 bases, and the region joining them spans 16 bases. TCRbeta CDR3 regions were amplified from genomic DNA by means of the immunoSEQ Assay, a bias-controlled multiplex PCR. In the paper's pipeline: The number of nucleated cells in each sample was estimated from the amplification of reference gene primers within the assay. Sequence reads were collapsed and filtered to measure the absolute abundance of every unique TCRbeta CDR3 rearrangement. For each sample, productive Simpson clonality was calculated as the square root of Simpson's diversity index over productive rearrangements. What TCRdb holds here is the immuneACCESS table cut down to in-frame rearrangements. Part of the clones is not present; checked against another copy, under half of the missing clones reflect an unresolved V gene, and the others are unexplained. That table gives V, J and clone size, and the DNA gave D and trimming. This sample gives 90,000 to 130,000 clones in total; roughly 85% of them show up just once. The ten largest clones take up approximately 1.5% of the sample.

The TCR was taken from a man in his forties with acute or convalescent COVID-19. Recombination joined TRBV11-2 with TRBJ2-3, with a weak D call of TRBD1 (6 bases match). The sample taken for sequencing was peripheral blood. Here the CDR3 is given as CASSDLTGNADTQYF. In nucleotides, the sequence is TGTGCCAGCAGCGACCTCACAGGGAATGCAGATACGCAGTATTTT.